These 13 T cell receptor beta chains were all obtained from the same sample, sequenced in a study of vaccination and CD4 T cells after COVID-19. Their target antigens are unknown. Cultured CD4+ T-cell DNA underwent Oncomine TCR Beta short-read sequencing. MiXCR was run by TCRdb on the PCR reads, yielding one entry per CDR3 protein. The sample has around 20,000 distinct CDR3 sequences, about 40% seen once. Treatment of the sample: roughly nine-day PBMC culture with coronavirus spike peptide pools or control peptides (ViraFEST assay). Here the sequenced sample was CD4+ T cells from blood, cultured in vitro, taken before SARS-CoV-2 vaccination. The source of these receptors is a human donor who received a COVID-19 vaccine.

The CDR3 spells CATSRDFGGGEYEQYF. The CDR3 DNA follows: TGTGCCACCAGCAGAGATTTCGGGGGTGGCGAGTACGAGCAGTACTTC. V and J are TRBV15 and TRBJ2-7, with a tentative D call TRBD2 (6 bases). The CDR3 extends over 16 amino acids. The V end lost 0 bases, the J end lost 4 bases, and 16 bases lay between the germline ends. The germline CDR1 and CDR2 sequences are LNHNV and YYDKDF (reference sequence).

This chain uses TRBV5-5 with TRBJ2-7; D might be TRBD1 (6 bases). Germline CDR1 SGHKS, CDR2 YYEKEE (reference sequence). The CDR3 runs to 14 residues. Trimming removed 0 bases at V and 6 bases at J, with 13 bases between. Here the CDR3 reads CASSLDRVLSEQYF. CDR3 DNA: TGTGCCAGCAGCTTGGACAGGGTCCTAAGCGAGCAGTACTTC.

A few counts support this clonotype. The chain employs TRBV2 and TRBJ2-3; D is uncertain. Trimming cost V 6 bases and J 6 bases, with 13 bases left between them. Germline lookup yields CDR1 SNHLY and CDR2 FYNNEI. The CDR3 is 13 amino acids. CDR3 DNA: TGTGCCAGCAGCGCTTTCATAAAGGATACGCAGTATTTT. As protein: CASSAFIKDTQYF.

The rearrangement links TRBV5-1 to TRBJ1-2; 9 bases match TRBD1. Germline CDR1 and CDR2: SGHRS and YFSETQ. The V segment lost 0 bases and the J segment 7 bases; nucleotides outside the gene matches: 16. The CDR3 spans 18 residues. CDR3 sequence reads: CASSLAPGQGESAGGYTF. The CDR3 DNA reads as TGCGCCAGCAGCTTGGCCCCGGGACAGGGTGAGAGCGCGGGTGGCTACACCTTC.

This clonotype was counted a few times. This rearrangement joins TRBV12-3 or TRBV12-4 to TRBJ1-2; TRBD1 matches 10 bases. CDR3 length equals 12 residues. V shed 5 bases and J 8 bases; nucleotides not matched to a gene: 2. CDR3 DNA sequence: TGTGCCAGCAGTCGGACAGGGGGGGGCTACACCTTC. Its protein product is CASSRTGGGYTF.

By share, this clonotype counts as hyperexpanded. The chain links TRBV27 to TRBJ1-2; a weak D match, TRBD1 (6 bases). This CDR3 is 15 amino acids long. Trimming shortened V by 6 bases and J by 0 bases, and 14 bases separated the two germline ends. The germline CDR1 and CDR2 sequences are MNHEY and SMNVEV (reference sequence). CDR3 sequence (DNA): TGTGCCAGCAGACGAAAGGACAGCCCTAACTATGGCTACACCTTC. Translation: CASRRKDSPNYGYTF.

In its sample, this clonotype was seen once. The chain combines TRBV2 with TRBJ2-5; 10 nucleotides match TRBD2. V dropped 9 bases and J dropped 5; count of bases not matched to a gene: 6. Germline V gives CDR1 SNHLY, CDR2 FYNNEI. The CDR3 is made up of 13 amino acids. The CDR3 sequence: CARGSGGGETQYF. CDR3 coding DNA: TGTGCCAGAGGAAGCGGGGGGGGTGAGACCCAGTACTTC.

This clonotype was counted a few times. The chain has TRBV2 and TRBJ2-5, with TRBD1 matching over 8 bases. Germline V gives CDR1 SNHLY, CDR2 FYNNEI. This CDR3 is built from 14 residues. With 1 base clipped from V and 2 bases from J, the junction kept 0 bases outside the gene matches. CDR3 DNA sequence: TGTGCCAGCAGTGAAGACAGGGGGCAAGAGACCCAGTACTTC. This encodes CASSEDRGQETQYF.

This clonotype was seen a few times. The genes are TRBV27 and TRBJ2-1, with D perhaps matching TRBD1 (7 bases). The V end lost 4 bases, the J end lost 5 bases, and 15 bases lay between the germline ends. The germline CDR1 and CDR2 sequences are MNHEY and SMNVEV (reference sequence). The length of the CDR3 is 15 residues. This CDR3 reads CASSSGGSRDNEQFF. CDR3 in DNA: TGTGCCAGCAGTTCAGGGGGGAGCAGGGACAATGAGCAGTTCTTC.

This CDR3 is CASRRGQERPNEQFF. The CDR3 DNA is TGTGCCAGTAGAAGAGGACAGGAGAGGCCTAATGAGCAGTTCTTC. The chain recombines TRBV19 with TRBJ2-1, with 7 bases that match TRBD1. Germline V gene lookup returns CDR1 LNHDA and CDR2 SQIVND (reference sequence). The CDR3 consists of 15 residues. Losses at the gene ends were 6 bases for V and 7 bases for J; bases not matched to a gene: 12.

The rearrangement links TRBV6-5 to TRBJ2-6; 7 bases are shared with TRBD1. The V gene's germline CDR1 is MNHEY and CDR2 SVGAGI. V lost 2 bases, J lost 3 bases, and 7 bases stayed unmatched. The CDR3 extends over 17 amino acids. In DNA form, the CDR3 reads TGTGCCAGCAGTTACACGGCAGGGGGTTATGGGGCCAACGTCCTGACTTTC. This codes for CASSYTAGGYGANVLTF.

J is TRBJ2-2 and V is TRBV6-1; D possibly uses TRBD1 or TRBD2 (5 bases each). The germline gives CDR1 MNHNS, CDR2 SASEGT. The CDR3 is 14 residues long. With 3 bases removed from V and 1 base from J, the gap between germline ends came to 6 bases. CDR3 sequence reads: CASSDGGNTGELFF. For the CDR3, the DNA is TGTGCCAGCAGTGATGGGGGGAACACCGGGGAGCTGTTTTTT.

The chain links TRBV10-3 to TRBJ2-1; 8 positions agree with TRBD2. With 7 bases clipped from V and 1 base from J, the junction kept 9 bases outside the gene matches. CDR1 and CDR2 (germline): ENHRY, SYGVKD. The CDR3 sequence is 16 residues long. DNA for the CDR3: TGTGCCATCAACAAAGGGGGACTAGGGTCCTACAATGAGCAGTTCTTC. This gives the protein CAINKGGLGSYNEQFF.